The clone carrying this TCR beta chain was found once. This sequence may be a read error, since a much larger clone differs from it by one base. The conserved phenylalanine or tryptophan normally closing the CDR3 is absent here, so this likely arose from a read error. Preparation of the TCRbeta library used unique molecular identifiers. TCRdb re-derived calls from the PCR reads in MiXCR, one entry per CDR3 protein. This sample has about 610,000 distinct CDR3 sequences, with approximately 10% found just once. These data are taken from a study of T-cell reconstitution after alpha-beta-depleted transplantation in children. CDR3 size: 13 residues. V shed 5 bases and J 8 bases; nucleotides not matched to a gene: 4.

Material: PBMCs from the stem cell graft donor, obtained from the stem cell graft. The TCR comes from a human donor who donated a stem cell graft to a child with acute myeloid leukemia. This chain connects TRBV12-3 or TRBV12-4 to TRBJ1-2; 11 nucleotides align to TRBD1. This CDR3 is CASSGQGARGYTS. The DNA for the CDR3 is TGTGCCAGCAGTGGACAGGGGGCGCGGGGCTACACCTCC.